Presented here are 10 T cell receptor beta chains from one specimen sequenced in a study of blood T cell repertoires in COVID-19. Here immunoSEQ multiplex PCR was the method, and the copy in TCRdb shows in-frame clones only, minus some. The sample holds approximately 150,000 clones, over 75% seen once. What was sequenced was PBMCs or T cells enriched from blood (not recorded which). All receptors derive from a woman between 40 and 50 years old with acute COVID-19.

The CDR3, as DNA: TGTGCCAGCAGCCGGCCTAACACTGAAGCTTTCTTT. It specifies CASSRPNTEAFF. The chain has TRBV4-2 and TRBJ1-1; no clear D. Germline V lookup: CDR1 LGHNA, CDR2 YNFKEQ. This CDR3 comprises 12 residues. V was cut by 4 bases and J by 2 bases, with 5 bases left in between.

V usage is TRBV7-9 and J usage is TRBJ2-3; D may be TRBD2 (6 bases). The CDR3 length is 16 residues. V lost 1 base to trimming and J lost 4 bases, with 15 bases between them. Looked up from germline, CDR1 is SEHNR and CDR2 is FQNEAQ (reference sequence). CDR3 nucleotide sequence: TGTGCCAGCAGCTTAGACGGGACTCTTGACGCAGATACGCAGTATTTT. This encodes CASSLDGTLDADTQYF.

The V gene is TRBV7-9, the J gene TRBJ1-6; 9 nucleotides match TRBD1. The CDR3 is 15 amino acids. Germline lookup yields CDR1 SEHNR and CDR2 FQNEAQ (reference sequence). The trim removed 3 bases at V and 7 bases at J, leaving 4 bases unmatched. The chain's CDR3 is CASSFGTGLNSPLHF. CDR3 nucleotide sequence: TGTGCCAGCAGCTTTGGGACAGGGCTAAATTCACCCCTCCACTTT.

The chain employs TRBV11-3 and TRBJ2-5; TRBD2 might be the D (6 bases). Germline CDR1 and CDR2: SGHNT and YENEEA. With 4 bases removed from V and 4 bases from J, the gap between germline ends came to 19 bases. The CDR3 totals 16 residues. CDR3: CASSSVGAGMGETQYF. The CDR3 region has the DNA TGTGCCAGCAGCTCTGTAGGGGCGGGAATGGGAGAGACCCAGTACTTC. The entire variable domain, with the rest obtained from reference TRBV11-3 and TRBJ2-5, is as follows: EAGVVQSPRYKIIEKKQPVAFWCNPISGHNTLYWYLQNLGQGPELLIRYENEEAVDDSQLPKDRFSAERLKGVDSTLKIQPAELGDSAVYLCASSSVGAGMGETQYFGPGTRLLVL.

This chain links TRBV19 with TRBJ1-2; D gene unclear. Trimming stripped 5 bases from V and 6 bases from J, with 16 bases between. This CDR3 spans 14 amino acids. Germline V gene sequence: CDR1 LNHDA, CDR2 SQIVND (reference sequence). CDR3 residues: CASSLTYFSDGYTF. CDR3 coding DNA: TGTGCCAGTAGTTTAACGTATTTTTCAGATGGCTACACCTTC.

J is TRBJ2-7 and V is TRBV5-1; 9 bases agree with TRBD2. This CDR3 comprises 15 residues. Germline lookup yields CDR1 SGHRS and CDR2 YFSETQ. The J segment lost 6 bases and the V segment lost 2 bases, leaving 9 bases of the junction unmatched. This CDR3 is CASSFTSSGSIEQYF. The CDR3 DNA sequence: TGCGCCAGCAGCTTCACTAGTAGCGGGAGTATCGAGCAGTACTTC.

This clone was seen a handful of times. This chain links TRBV5-6 with TRBJ2-7, with 12 bases identical to TRBD2. This CDR3 comprises 14 residues. In germline, CDR1 is SGHDT, CDR2 YYEEEE. Germline trimming cut 3 bases from V and 5 bases from J; bases unmatched to any gene: 3. For the CDR3, the DNA is TGTGCCAGCAGCTCCGGACTAGCGGGGAACGAGCAGTACGTC. Translated, it gives CASSSGLAGNEQYV.

J is TRBJ1-1 and V is TRBV12-5, with D possibly matching TRBD1 (5 bases). Germline CDR1 and CDR2: LGHNT and FRNRAP. The V end was cut by 7 bases, the J end by 4 bases, with 13 bases between. This CDR3 is built from 13 residues. The CDR3 DNA reads as TGTGCTAGTGCCTATTGGGGGGGCACTGAAGCTTTCTTT. Translating it yields CASAYWGGTEAFF.

This chain links TRBV25-1 with TRBJ1-2, with unresolved D. The CDR3 totals 13 residues. Trimming removed 6 bases from V and 9 bases from J, with 17 bases in between. Germline CDR1 MGHDK, CDR2 SYGVNS. CDR3 sequence: CASRSGLGMRYTF. The DNA for the CDR3 is TGTGCCAGCAGGTCCGGGTTGGGTATGCGCTACACCTTC.

The V call is TRBV10-3, the J call TRBJ1-3; D ambiguous. Germline-derived CDR1 and CDR2 are ENHRY and SYGVKD. The CDR3 extends over 15 amino acids. V lost 6 bases, J lost 0 bases, and 12 bases lay in between. The CDR3: CAISPGGDSGNTIYF. The CDR3 DNA sequence: TGTGCCATCAGCCCGGGCGGGGACTCTGGAAACACCATATATTTT.